This TCR beta chain is from a study of CD8+ T cells in alopecia areata. cDNA serving as the sequencing template came from extracted, reverse transcribed RNA. This table comes from immunoSEQ multiplex PCR, and its TCRdb copy is limited to in-frame clones, with some not included. The profile shows tens of thousands of clones, 90% to 97% of them singletons. V lost 3 bases and J 1 base, leaving 10 bases between the germline ends. This CDR3 is 14 amino acids long. From germline, CDR1 is SNHLY and CDR2 FYNNEI. The clonotype originates from a human donor with alopecia areata. The starting material was CD8+ T cells sorted from blood, obtained at week 0. This chain uses TRBV2 with TRBJ2-7, with D perhaps given as TRBD1 or TRBD2 (5 bases each). CDR3 nucleotides: TGTGCCAGCAGTGAGTCGGGACCTTCCTACGAGCAGTACTTC. Amino acids: CASSESGPSYEQYF.